The next 10 T cell receptor beta chains were all read from a single sample in a study of OX40 agonist ivuxolimab in advanced cancers. Assay used: immunoSEQ multiplex PCR; TCRdb lists only in-frame clones, some missing. Of 75,000 to 90,000 clones in the sample, 84% were seen once. The sample here was CD4+ or CD8+ T cells sorted from blood, taken in a trial of the OX40 agonist ivuxolimab. Every receptor here comes from an adult with an advanced solid tumor such as melanoma, head and neck, liver or kidney cancer.

This chain uses TRBV11-2 with TRBJ2-4; D not certain. The V end lost 3 bases, the J end lost 0 bases, and 9 bases lay between the germline ends. Germline assignment: CDR1 SGHAT and CDR2 FQNNGV. The CDR3 totals 15 residues. CDR3 sequence (DNA): TGTGCCAGCAGCTTGCATACAGTAGCCAAAAACATTCAGTACTTC. Protein product: CASSLHTVAKNIQYF.

The chain joins TRBV9 to TRBJ2-1; no clear D gene. From germline, CDR1 is SGDLS and CDR2 YYNGEE. V was pared by 0 bases and J by 0 bases, with 7 bases between. The CDR3 totals 15 residues. The CDR3 nucleotides read TGTGCCAGCAGCGTAGTGACGAGCTCCTACAATGAGCAGTTCTTC. Protein product: CASSVVTSSYNEQFF.

This chain uses TRBV27 with TRBJ2-7, with 7 bases identical to TRBD2. This CDR3 contains 14 residues. The germline CDR1 and CDR2 sequences are MNHEY and SMNVEV (reference sequence). The junction had 17 bases not matched to a gene; V was cut back by 11 bases and J by 7 bases. DNA of the CDR3: TGTGCCGTGCCTATGGGAGGGAACTTAGGTGAGCAGTACTTC. This codes for CAVPMGGNLGEQYF.

The chain has TRBV6-5 and TRBJ1-2, with D possibly matching TRBD1 (6 bases). V dropped 5 bases and J dropped 8 bases, with 18 bases sitting between them. Germline CDR1 reads MNHEY; CDR2 reads SVGAGI. The length of the CDR3 is 14 residues. CDR3 DNA: TGTGCCAGCAGTACCAATGACAGGCCGGGCGGCTACACCTTC. Translating it yields CASSTNDRPGGYTF.

The rearrangement joins TRBV7-9 to TRBJ2-5; 16 bases are a match to TRBD2. Germline V gene lookup returns CDR1 SEHNR and CDR2 FQNEAQ (reference sequence). CDR3 length: 17 residues. With V trimmed by 5 bases and J by 5 bases, 8 bases remained unmatched. This CDR3 reads CASSRGLAGGPGETQYF. The CDR3 nucleotides read TGTGCCAGCAGCCGGGGACTAGCGGGAGGGCCAGGGGAGACCCAGTACTTC.

The chain uses TRBV6-1 and TRBJ1-1, with D uncertain. Germline values: CDR1 MNHNS, CDR2 SASEGT. Deletions cut 2 bases from V and 7 bases from J, with 17 bases between. The CDR3 is 15 amino acids. CDR3 region: CASSERVADGGEAFF. The CDR3, as DNA: TGTGCCAGCAGTGAAAGGGTTGCGGACGGCGGTGAAGCTTTCTTT.

The chain recombines TRBV9 with TRBJ1-4; D is ambiguous. The CDR3 is 15 residues long. Germline V gene sequence: CDR1 SGDLS, CDR2 YYNGEE. Trimming cost V 3 bases and J 8 bases, with 17 bases left between them. The CDR3 DNA is TGTGCCAGCAGCGGAGGTGGTAAGGGCCAAGAAAAACTGTTTTTT. Its protein is CASSGGGKGQEKLFF.

The genes are TRBV6-6 and TRBJ1-1; D possibly corresponds to TRBD1 (5 bases). Germline V gene lookup returns CDR1 MNHNY and CDR2 SVGAGI (reference sequence). Trimming shortened V by 5 bases and J by 1 base, and 8 bases separated the two germline ends. The length of the CDR3 is 13 residues. The CDR3 nucleotides are TGTGCCAGCAGTCGGACAACGAACACTGAAGCTTTCTTT. As protein: CASSRTTNTEAFF.

This chain connects TRBV2 to TRBJ2-1; 7 bases are a match to TRBD2. After removal of 8 bases from V and 7 bases from J, the junction contained 5 bases not matched to a gene. The CDR3 runs to 12 residues. Germline CDR1 is SNHLY and CDR2 is FYNNEI. CDR3: CASGGVVNEQFF. CDR3 sequence (DNA): TGTGCCAGCGGGGGGGTAGTAAATGAGCAGTTCTTC.

This rearrangement joins TRBV19 to TRBJ1-1; weak D call: TRBD1 (5 bases). Germline V CDR1 and CDR2: LNHDA, SQIVND (reference sequence). This CDR3 contains 15 residues. V was trimmed by 5 bases and J by 1 base, leaving 14 bases between them. The CDR3 bases are TGTGCCAGTAGTCCGGCAGGGCACCCGAACACTGAAGCTTTCTTT. The encoded protein is CASSPAGHPNTEAFF.